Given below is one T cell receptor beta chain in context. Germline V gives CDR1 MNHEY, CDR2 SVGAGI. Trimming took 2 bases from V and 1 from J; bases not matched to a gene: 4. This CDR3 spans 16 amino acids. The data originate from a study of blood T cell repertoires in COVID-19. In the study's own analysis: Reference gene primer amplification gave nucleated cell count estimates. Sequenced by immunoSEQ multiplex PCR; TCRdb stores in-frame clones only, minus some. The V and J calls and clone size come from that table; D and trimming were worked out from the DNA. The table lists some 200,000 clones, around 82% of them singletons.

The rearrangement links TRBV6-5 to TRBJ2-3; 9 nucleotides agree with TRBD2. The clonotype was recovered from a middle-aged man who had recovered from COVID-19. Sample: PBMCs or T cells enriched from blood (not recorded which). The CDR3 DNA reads TGTGCCAGCAGTTACCTCCGGACTAGCGGCACAGATACGCAGTATTTT. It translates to CASSYLRTSGTDTQYF.